This entry describes one T cell receptor beta chain. The antigen remains undetermined. Method: immunoSEQ multiplex PCR; TCRdb's copy keeps in-frame clones and lacks some. The sample holds about 32,000 clones; more than 70% are singletons and the top ten take less than 3.5%. After stimulus-free culture, autoproliferating CFSE-dim and non-proliferating CFSE-high T cells were sequenced separately. Replicate wells were pooled after approximately seven days of stimulus-free culture of under 5.5x10^7 CFSE-labeled PBMCs. Looked up from germline, CDR1 is LNHDA and CDR2 is SQIVND (reference sequence). The CDR3 contains 13 residues. Trimming cost V 3 bases and J 4 bases; bases outside gene matches: 0. These data come from a study of memory B cells and T cells in multiple sclerosis. Study-level results: Compartments had unequal clone-set sizes, affecting shared clonotype counts.

The source is a human donor with multiple sclerosis. Sequenced input: PBMCs from blood kept in culture. The genes are TRBV19 and TRBJ1-5; TRBD1 aligns across 7 bases. CDR3 region: CASSMTGNQPQHF. The DNA of the CDR3 is TGTGCCAGTAGTATGACAGGGAATCAGCCCCAGCATTTT.